These 20 T cell receptor beta chains share one sample of origin, sequenced in a study of T cell repertoires in cytomegalovirus infection. In TCRdb, the reads were re-called with MiXCR into one record per CDR3 protein. The sample carries hundreds of thousands of distinct CDR3 sequences, more than 20% recorded once. The sample consisted of CD8+ T cells from PBMCs. These receptors originate from a human donor in good health (CMV status not recorded). Some clones in this sample may be carry-over from other donors' samples.

The chain joins TRBV10-3 to TRBJ1-5; D might be TRBD1 (5 bases). V was pared by 8 bases and J by 11 bases, with 28 bases between. CDR1 and CDR2 (germline): ENHRY, SYGVKD. This CDR3 contains 16 residues. The CDR3 sequence: CAISPLRGTEISAQHF. CDR3 nucleotide sequence: TGTGCCATCTCCCCCCTCCGGGGGACCGAGATATCGGCCCAGCATTTT.

This clonotype was counted a few times. The rearrangement uses TRBV29-1 and TRBJ2-1; 7 nucleotides match TRBD2. Unmatched junction bases numbered 7, after V lost 7 bases and J lost 4 bases. Per the germline V gene, CDR1 is SQVTM and CDR2 is ANQGSEA. The CDR3 is 13 residues long. The CDR3, as DNA: TGCAGCGCTCGTGGGGGGGAGTACAATGAGCAGTTCTTC. It is translated as CSARGGEYNEQFF.

This clonotype was counted once. One junction end does not reproduce the germline sequence, and a read error may be involved. The chain is built from TRBV4-3 and TRBJ1-1, with TRBD1 matching 8 bases. This CDR3 has 14 residues. CDR1 is LGHNA, CDR2 YSLEER, per germline. CDR3 nucleotide sequence: TGCGGCAGCAGCCAAACACTTGACAGGGGTGAAGCTTTCTTT. Its protein product is CGSSQTLDRGEAFF.

This clonotype came up many times. The chain is built from TRBV7-9 and TRBJ2-3; D ambiguous. Germline lookup yields CDR1 SEHNR and CDR2 FQNEAQ (reference sequence). The CDR3 runs 11 residues. The germline V and J ends were trimmed by 5 bases and 1 base, with 1 base remaining between them. CDR3 bases: TGTGCCAGCAGCCGCACAGATACGCAGTATTTT. It specifies CASSRTDTQYF.

The chain couples TRBV28 to TRBJ2-3; tentatively, D is TRBD2 (6 bases). CDR3 length: 14 amino acids. V was clipped by 5 bases and J by 6 bases, with 15 bases between them. The V gene's germline CDR1 is MDHEN and CDR2 SYDVKM. The CDR3 DNA sequence: TGTGCCAGCAGTCCTCCGGGACTGAAGGATACGCAGTATTTT. Translated: CASSPPGLKDTQYF. Full variable domain (missing parts from reference TRBV28 and TRBJ2-3): DVKVTQSSRYLVKRTGEKVFLECVQDMDHENMFWYRQDPGLGLRLIYFSYDVKMKEKGDIPEGYSVSREKKERFSLILESASTNQTSMYLCASSPPGLKDTQYFGPGTRLTVL.

Note on this clonotype: This sequence may be a read error, since a much larger clone differs from it by one base. The chain couples TRBV7-3 to TRBJ2-7; 8 nucleotides match TRBD1. CDR1 is SGHTA, CDR2 FQGTGA, per germline. The CDR3 runs 16 residues. V dropped 5 bases and J dropped 6; count of bases not matched to a gene: 15. The CDR3 sequence is CASSATSSGGAVEQYF. The CDR3 nucleotides read TGTGCCAGCAGCGCCACATCCTCAGGGGGCGCGGTCGAGCAGTACTTC.

This clonotype was detected only a few times. The chain employs TRBV7-9 and TRBJ1-5, with a possible D match to TRBD1 (5 bases). V lost 3 bases and J 4 bases, leaving 10 bases between the germline ends. Per germline, CDR1 SEHNR and CDR2 FQNEAQ (reference sequence). The CDR3 spans 14 residues. CDR3 loop: CASSFSGINQPQHF. The CDR3 DNA sequence: TGTGCCAGCAGCTTTTCAGGGATTAATCAGCCCCAGCATTTT.

This sequence joins TRBV6-6 and TRBJ2-1; TRBD1 matches 7 bases. Germline assignment: CDR1 MNHNY and CDR2 SVGAGI (reference sequence). The trim removed 3 bases at V and 9 bases at J, leaving 8 bases unmatched. The CDR3 consists of 14 residues. This CDR3 is CASSYSGGIGEQFF. CDR3 nucleotides: TGTGCCAGCAGTTATTCAGGGGGAATTGGTGAGCAGTTCTTC.

This clonotype was seen ten or more times. The gene calls are TRBV6-2 or TRBV6-3 and TRBJ2-7, with D possibly TRBD1 on 6 matching bases. CDR1 and CDR2 (germline): MNHEY, SVGEGT. V was pared by 2 bases and J by 0 bases, with 14 bases between. The CDR3 is made up of 16 amino acids. The CDR3 is CASSYGGSLSSYEQYV. CDR3 DNA sequence: TGTGCCAGCAGTTACGGGGGCAGTTTGAGCTCCTACGAGCAGTACGTC.

CDR3 sequence: CAISEGQGSSYNEQFF. Here the CDR3 DNA reads TGTGCCATCAGTGAGGGTCAGGGGTCCTCCTACAATGAGCAGTTCTTC. The gene calls are TRBV10-3 and TRBJ2-1; weak D call: TRBD1 (6 bases). V lost 2 bases to trimming and J lost 0 bases, with 11 bases between them. CDR3 length equals 16 residues. CDR1 ENHRY and CDR2 SYGVKD come from the germline V gene.

This clonotype appeared a few times. This CDR3 reads CASSYAGSNQPQHF. The DNA for the CDR3 is TGTGCCAGCAGTTACGCCGGAAGCAATCAGCCCCAGCATTTT. The chain has TRBV6-5 and TRBJ1-5, with D unclear. Germline V gene lookup returns CDR1 MNHEY and CDR2 SVGAGI. V was clipped by 2 bases and J by 1 base, with 6 bases between them. There are 14 residues in the CDR3.

The chain has TRBV29-1 and TRBJ2-5, with unresolved D. CDR3 size: 11 residues. CDR1 is SQVTM and CDR2 is ANQGSEA in the germline V gene. Trimming took 8 bases from V and 5 from J, leaving 12 bases between them. As DNA, the CDR3 is TGCAGCATCTCCTTAAGGGAGACCCAGTACTTC. Amino acid sequence: CSISLRETQYF.

The V and J genes are TRBV11-2 and TRBJ2-5; D gene uncertain. Germline V gives CDR1 SGHAT, CDR2 FQNNGV. CDR3 size: 15 residues. Trimming took off 2 bases at V and 4 bases at J, with 14 bases between the two ends. The CDR3 bases are TGTGCCAGCAGCTTATACGCAGCATATGGAGAGACCCAGTACTTC. This sequence encodes CASSLYAAYGETQYF.

This clonotype has a handful of counts. The V gene is TRBV4-1, the J gene TRBJ2-1, with D possibly matching TRBD2 (5 bases). The CDR3 totals 11 residues. Looked up from germline, CDR1 is MGHRA and CDR2 is YSYEKL. V was clipped by 3 bases and J by 14 bases, with 11 bases between them. CDR3 in amino acids: CASSHPWEKFF. The CDR3 nucleotides read TGCGCCAGCAGCCACCCCTGGGAGAAGTTCTTC.

This clonotype was seen repeatedly, ten times or more. This chain joins TRBV7-9 and TRBJ2-2, with 9 bases identical to TRBD2. V lost 3 bases, J lost 3 bases, and 2 bases stayed unmatched. Germline-derived CDR1 and CDR2 are SEHNR and FQNEAQ (reference sequence). The CDR3 runs 15 residues. CDR3 protein: CASSFQRGDTGELFF. For the CDR3, the DNA is TGTGCCAGCAGCTTCCAGCGGGGGGACACCGGGGAGCTGTTTTTT.

DNA of the CDR3: TGTGCCAGTAGTTCCTCGGGACAAGCAAGGGAAAAACTGTTTTTT. The encoded protein is CASSSSGQAREKLFF. The rearrangement uses TRBV19 and TRBJ1-4; weak D call: TRBD1 (6 bases). V was trimmed by 5 bases and J by 8 bases, leaving 18 bases between them. The germline CDR1 and CDR2 sequences are LNHDA and SQIVND (reference sequence). The CDR3 has 15 amino acids.

This clonotype was picked up a small number of times. This sequence joins TRBV7-9 and TRBJ1-2, with D perhaps matching TRBD1 (6 bases). The length of the CDR3 is 14 residues. Trimming stripped 5 bases from V and 0 bases from J, with 10 bases between. Germline assignment: CDR1 SEHNR and CDR2 FQNEAQ (reference sequence). This chain's CDR3 is CASSGQIANYGYTF. The CDR3 DNA is TGTGCCAGCAGCGGACAGATAGCTAACTATGGCTACACCTTC.

The sample holds a few counts of this clonotype. The chain links TRBV5-6 to TRBJ2-7; D unclear. Trimming took 0 bases from V and 6 from J, leaving 7 bases between them. Germline V lookup: CDR1 SGHDT, CDR2 YYEEEE. CDR3 length: 12 residues. This CDR3 reads CASSLGQSEQYF. In DNA, the CDR3 is TGTGCCAGCAGCTTGGGTCAATCCGAGCAGTACTTC. Complete variable domain (other parts from reference TRBV5-6 and TRBJ2-7): DAGVTQSPTHLIKTRGQQVTLRCSPKSGHDTVSWYQQALGQGPQFIFQYYEEEERQRGNFPDRFSGHQFPNYSSELNVNALLLGDSALYLCASSLGQSEQYFGPGTRLTVT.

This clonotype was seen many times. V and J are TRBV7-9 and TRBJ2-5, with 7 bases lining up with TRBD2. The CDR3 totals 14 residues. Germline V gene lookup returns CDR1 SEHNR and CDR2 FQNEAQ (reference sequence). V lost 5 bases and J lost 1; bases outside the gene matches: 4. The chain's CDR3 is CASSPAGVQETQYF. DNA of the CDR3: TGTGCCAGCAGCCCCGCGGGGGTCCAAGAGACCCAGTACTTC.

In regard to this clonotype: This clone may be a read error of a much larger clone one base away. The chain couples TRBV7-8 to TRBJ1-5; no firm D call. Germline V CDR1 and CDR2: SGHVS, FQNEAQ. The CDR3 has 16 residues. The CDR3 loop reads CANSPETLYSNQPQHF. The DNA of the CDR3 is TGTGCCAACAGCCCCGAAACTCTTTATAGCAATCAGCCCCAGCATTTT.